The 8 T cell receptor beta chains presented below share a single source sample, sequenced in a study of T cell clonality in common variable immunodeficiency. Profiled with immunoSEQ multiplex PCR; TCRdb holds only in-frame clones, not every one. The repertoire consists of 35,000 to 50,000 clones, none detected only once. Sequencing was done on a sample of peripheral blood mononuclear cells. The receptors originated from a person aged 18-70 years in good health.

This clone appeared many times. The read ends 3 residues before the CDR3 terminus; that terminus is restored from the germline J gene. The V and J genes are TRBV11-2 and TRBJ2-7; 8 bases align to TRBD1. The germline CDR1 and CDR2 sequences are SGHAT and FQNNGV. V lost 5 bases and J lost 2; bases outside the gene matches: 2. The CDR3 has 13 amino acids. The CDR3 sequence: CASSRQGTYEQYF. CDR3 DNA, as far as it was read: TGTGCCAGCAGCCGACAGGGGACCTACGAG.

This clone was detected many times. The observed sequence ends 3 residues before the CDR3 terminus, with the missing tail filled in from the germline J gene. This sequence joins TRBV7-2 and TRBJ2-7, with D perhaps TRBD2 (5 bases). Trimming pared 4 bases from V and 2 bases from J, leaving 9 bases between. Looked up from germline, CDR1 is SGHTA and CDR2 is FQGNSA. The CDR3 extends over 13 amino acids. The CDR3 here is CASSSQEAYEQYF. Incomplete CDR3 DNA: TGTGCCAGCAGCTCCCAGGAGGCCTACGAG.

This clone was counted many times. The CDR3 end is not reached by the read, which stops 3 residues before it; the germline J gene fills it in. The chain has TRBV19 and TRBJ2-1, with 10 positions matching TRBD2. From germline, CDR1 is LNHDA and CDR2 SQIVND (reference sequence). V was pared by 5 bases and J by 2 bases, with 6 bases of the junction left unmatched. This CDR3 is 16 amino acids long. The CDR3: CASSYGLADAYNEQFF. Incomplete CDR3 DNA: TGTGCCAGTAGTTACGGACTAGCGGACGCCTACAATGAG. The variable domain in full, completed from reference TRBV19 and TRBJ2-1, reads DGGITQSPKYLFRKEGQNVTLSCEQNLNHDAMYWYRQDPGQGLRLIYYSQIVNDFQKGDIAEGYSVSREKKESFPLTVTSAQKNPTAFYLCASSYGLADAYNEQFFGPGTRLTVL.

Comment on this clone: From the germline J gene comes the end of the CDR3, since the read stops 3 residues before it. V is TRBV27 and J is TRBJ2-5; TRBD2 agrees at 9 bases. After removal of 3 bases from V and 4 bases from J, the junction contained 6 bases not matched to a gene. Germline V gene sequence: CDR1 MNHEY, CDR2 SMNVEV (reference sequence). This CDR3 comprises 15 residues. CDR3 region: CASSLISGGRETQYF. The covered CDR3 bases are TGTGCCAGCAGTTTGATTAGCGGGGGAAGAGAGACC.

This clone has a count of ten or more. From the germline J gene comes the end of the CDR3, since the read stops 3 residues before it. The chain has TRBV19 and TRBJ1-2; 8 bases match TRBD1. There are 16 residues in the CDR3. Germline assignment: CDR1 LNHDA and CDR2 SQIVND (reference sequence). The CDR3 sequence: CASSTRTGRYTGGYTF. The part of the CDR3 DNA that was read is TGTGCCAGTAGTACGCGGACAGGGAGATATACTGGGGGC.

This clone was detected many times. CDR3 amino acids: CASGQGFGGELFF. Incomplete CDR3 DNA: TGTGCCAGCGGACAGGGATTTGGCGGGGAG. The chain employs TRBV11-2 and TRBJ2-2; 8 nucleotides match TRBD1. The read comes to an end 3 residues before the CDR3 does, leaving the germline J gene to fill in the end. This CDR3 contains 13 residues. Germline CDR1 SGHAT, CDR2 FQNNGV. With V trimmed by 8 bases and J by 7 bases, 6 bases remained unmatched.

This clone appeared many times. The read halts 3 residues ahead of the CDR3 end, with the missing end drawn from the germline J gene. The V gene is TRBV20-1, the J gene TRBJ2-3, with 11 bases lining up with TRBD2. This CDR3 is 17 amino acids long. Germline lookup yields CDR1 DFQATT and CDR2 SNEGSKA (reference sequence). V dropped 3 bases and J dropped 4; count of bases not matched to a gene: 12. The sequenced CDR3 bases are TGCAGTGCTAGTAGGCCTAGCGGGGGGTATTCGGCAGATACG. Its translation: CSASRPSGGYSADT. The full CDR3 sequence reads CSASRPSGGYSADTQYF.

This clone was seen ten or more times. The sequence runs out 3 residues before the end of the CDR3; the remainder is reconstructed from the germline J gene. The rearrangement uses TRBV30 and TRBJ1-1; D not resolved. Germline lookup yields CDR1 GTSNPN and CDR2 SVGIG (reference sequence). CDR3 length: 13 residues. CDR3 bases read: TGTGCCTGGAGTGTTGGCCTGCAGGCAGAA. This codes for CAWSVGLQAE. The CDR3 reads in full as CAWSVGLQAEAFF.